The entry below gives a single T cell receptor (beta chain) sequence along with its context. The antigen remains undetermined. Germline V CDR1 and CDR2: SGHNT, YENEEA. Unmatched junction bases numbered 5, after V lost 3 bases and J lost 2 bases. The CDR3 is 15 amino acids. The data stem from a study of spatial heterogeneity in lung cancer. Whole-study context: Raw-read counts averaged over ten per unique TCR and UMI combination.

Noted time point: sample taken at primary tumor resection. Tumor, nontumor lung or frozen PBMC supplied whole RNA, sequenced without sorting. Study-level points and caveats: Among blood samples, ubiquitous expanded tumor TCRs appeared more at resection than at follow-up.

The study tagged each TCR cDNA molecule with a unique molecular identifier. TCRdb reprocessed the 5' RACE reads via MiXCR and lists one record per CDR3 protein. The sample records tens of thousands of distinct CDR3 sequences, under 8.5% being singletons. This sequence was found in a male donor with early-stage non-small cell lung cancer. The source was PBMCs, collected at surgery. The chain is built from TRBV11-3 and TRBJ2-3; TRBD2 matches at 7 bases. Here the CDR3 DNA reads TGTGCCAGCAGCTTCGGACTAGACTTCACAGATACGCAGTATTTT. Translating it yields CASSFGLDFTDTQYF.